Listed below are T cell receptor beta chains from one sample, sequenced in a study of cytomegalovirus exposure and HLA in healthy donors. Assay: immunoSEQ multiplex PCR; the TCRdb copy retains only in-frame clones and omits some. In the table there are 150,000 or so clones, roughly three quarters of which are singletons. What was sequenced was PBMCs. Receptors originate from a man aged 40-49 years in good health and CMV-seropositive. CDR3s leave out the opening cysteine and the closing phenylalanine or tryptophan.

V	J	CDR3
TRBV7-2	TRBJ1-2	ASTIAGQTTIYGYT
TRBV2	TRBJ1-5	ASSGQGYQPQH
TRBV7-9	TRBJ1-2	ASGRGDRYGYT
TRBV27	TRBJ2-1	ASSPQGGEQF
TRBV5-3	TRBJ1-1	ARSLARGQIIMNTEAF
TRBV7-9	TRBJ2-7	ASSSDGSSYEQY
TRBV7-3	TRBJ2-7	ASSPDRGYEQY
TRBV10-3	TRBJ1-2	ATPDSQYYGYT
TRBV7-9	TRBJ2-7	ASSSYPAIYEQY
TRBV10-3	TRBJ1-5	AISDKGVLNQPQH
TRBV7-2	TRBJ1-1	ASSSGGVRTEAF
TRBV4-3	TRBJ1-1	ASSQDSFARGAEAF
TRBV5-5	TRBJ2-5	ASSPGNFNTQY
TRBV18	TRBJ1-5	ASQQGTNQPQH
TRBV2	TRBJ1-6	ASSAGQGLASPLH
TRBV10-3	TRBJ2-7	AISPSHGQDSSYEQY
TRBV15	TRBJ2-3	ATSHSGGTDTQY
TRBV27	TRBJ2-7	ASSRSRGYEQY
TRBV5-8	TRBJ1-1	ASSFTGGALDTEAF
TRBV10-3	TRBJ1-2	AISESTGSNYGYT
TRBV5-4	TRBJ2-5	ASSLGDRVLETQY
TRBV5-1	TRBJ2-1	ASSLEGALHNEQF
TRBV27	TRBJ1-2	ASSLRGSFYGYT
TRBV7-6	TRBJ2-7	ASSLRPGEGEQY
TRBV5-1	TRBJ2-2	ASSRDRGPLGELF
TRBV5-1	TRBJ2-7	ASSSGSYEQY
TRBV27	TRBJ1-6	ASSGTDGTLNSPLH
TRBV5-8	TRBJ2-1	ASSLQGSSYNEQF
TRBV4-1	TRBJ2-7	ASSQRTSGGFDEQY
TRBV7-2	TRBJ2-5	ASQYNQETQY
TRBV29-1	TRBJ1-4	SVDRGRGEKLF
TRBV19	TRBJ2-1	ASSIWPWGGRYNEQF
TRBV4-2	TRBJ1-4	ASSQDSGTGVEKLF
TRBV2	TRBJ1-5	ASSRGQGAYQPQH
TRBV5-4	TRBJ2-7	ASSPGLARNEQY
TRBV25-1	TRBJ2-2	ASGRMNGELF
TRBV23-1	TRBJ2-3	ASPSGTDTQY
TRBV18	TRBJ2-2	ASSLRQGRELF
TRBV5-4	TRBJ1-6	ASSQDRTWNSPLH
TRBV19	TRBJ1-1	ASSIKRATEAF
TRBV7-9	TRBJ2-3	ASRGGLGTDTQY
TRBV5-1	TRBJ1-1	ASSQEGATEAF
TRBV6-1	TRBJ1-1	ASQGTMNTEAF
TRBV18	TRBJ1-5	ASSVGTSNQPQH
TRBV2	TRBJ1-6	ASRGTGDSPLH
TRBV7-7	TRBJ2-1	ASSLGGTAGEQF
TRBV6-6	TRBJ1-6	ASSPSVPALH
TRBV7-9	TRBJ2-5	ASSSTPTGEETQY
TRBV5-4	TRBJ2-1	ASSRGPVPRPNEQF
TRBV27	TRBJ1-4	ASSSQGASEKLF
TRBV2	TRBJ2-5	ATLEASQEETQY
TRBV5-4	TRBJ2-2	ASSFGMRNTGELF
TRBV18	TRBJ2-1	ASSPVGSSYNEQF
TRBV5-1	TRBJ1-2	ASSPLQGNYGYT
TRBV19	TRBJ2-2	ASSIRGAKNTGELF